A selection of T cell receptor beta chains follows, all from one sample in a study of immune heterogeneity within non-small cell lung tumors. TCRdb independently ran MiXCR on the multiplex PCR reads; one entry per CDR3 protein. The sample holds a few thousand distinct CDR3 sequences, less than 20% seen once. Sample: lung tumor tissue. These receptors were obtained from a man aged 40-49 years with non-small cell lung cancer. The CDR3 runs from the conserved cysteine through the conserved F or W. D genes are given only for firm matches. Clone size, where shown, is once, few, many, or a class for clones that have expanded.

d_call: TRBD1; v_call: TRBV28; j_call: TRBJ1-2; clone_size: medium-sized; cdr3_aa: CASSRTGGRGGYTF; cdr3_nt: TGTGCCAGCAGTCGGACAGGGGGCAGAGGAGGCTACACCTTC
d_call: NA; v_call: TRBV6-5; j_call: TRBJ1-6; clone_size: NA; cdr3_aa: CASSYSTLGNNSPLHF; cdr3_nt: TGTGCCAGCAGTTACTCGACTTTGGGAAACAATTCACCCCTCCACTTT
d_call: NA; v_call: TRBV20-1; j_call: TRBJ2-3; clone_size: medium-sized; cdr3_aa: CSAESGHAFSTDTQYF; cdr3_nt: TGCAGTGCCGAGTCGGGACACGCCTTTAGCACAGATACGCAGTATTTT
d_call: NA; v_call: TRBV6-1; j_call: TRBJ2-7; clone_size: medium-sized; cdr3_aa: CASSSQGYEQYF; cdr3_nt: TGTGCCAGCAGTTCTCAGGGGTACGAGCAGTACTTC
d_call: NA; v_call: TRBV29-1; j_call: TRBJ1-2; clone_size: medium-sized; cdr3_aa: CSVVWMNNYGYTF; cdr3_nt: TGCAGCGTGGTTTGGATGAATAACTATGGCTACACCTTC
d_call: NA; v_call: TRBV20-1; j_call: TRBJ2-1; clone_size: large; cdr3_aa: CSAQNPRSSNNEQFF; cdr3_nt: TGCAGTGCTCAAAACCCTAGAAGCTCCAACAATGAGCAGTTCTTC
d_call: NA; v_call: TRBV28; j_call: TRBJ1-5; clone_size: medium-sized; cdr3_aa: CASSQGLSNQPQHF; cdr3_nt: TGTGCCAGCAGCCAAGGACTGAGCAATCAGCCCCAGCATTTT
d_call: NA; v_call: TRBV2; j_call: TRBJ2-7; clone_size: medium-sized; cdr3_aa: CASSGNTGQYF; cdr3_nt: TGTGCCAGCAGTGGGAATACCGGGCAGTACTTC
d_call: NA; v_call: TRBV11-1; j_call: TRBJ1-6; clone_size: medium-sized; cdr3_aa: CASSLHWQQNSPLHF; cdr3_nt: TGTGCCAGCAGCTTACATTGGCAGCAAAATTCACCCCTCCACTTT
d_call: NA; v_call: TRBV20-1; j_call: TRBJ2-3; clone_size: medium-sized; cdr3_aa: CSARDHPRYFTDTQYF; cdr3_nt: TGCAGTGCTAGAGATCATCCGCGATACTTCACAGATACGCAGTATTTT
d_call: TRBD1; v_call: TRBV20-1; j_call: TRBJ1-5; clone_size: NA; cdr3_aa: CSAIGQVNQPQHF; cdr3_nt: TGCAGTGCTATCGGACAGGTCAATCAGCCCCAGCATTTT
d_call: TRBD2; v_call: TRBV30; j_call: TRBJ2-3; clone_size: medium-sized; cdr3_aa: CAWSRLAASTDTQYF; cdr3_nt: TGTGCCTGGAGTAGGCTAGCGGCAAGCACAGATACGCAGTATTTT
d_call: NA; v_call: TRBV20-1; j_call: TRBJ2-1; clone_size: NA; cdr3_aa: CSARPQFLAFYNEQFF; cdr3_nt: TGCAGTGCTAGACCTCAGTTCCTGGCTTTCTACAATGAGCAGTTCTTC
d_call: TRBD1; v_call: TRBV28; j_call: TRBJ1-1; clone_size: medium-sized; cdr3_aa: CASSLGQGVFTEAFF; cdr3_nt: TGTGCCAGCAGTTTAGGGCAGGGGGTATTCACTGAAGCTTTCTTT
d_call: NA; v_call: TRBV10-3; j_call: TRBJ1-1; clone_size: medium-sized; cdr3_aa: CAISDVRDTEAFF; cdr3_nt: TGTGCCATCAGTGACGTCAGAGACACTGAAGCTTTCTTT
d_call: TRBD2; v_call: TRBV6-4; j_call: TRBJ2-3; clone_size: medium-sized; cdr3_aa: CASSDAGGTDTQYF; cdr3_nt: TGTGCCAGCAGTGACGCGGGAGGCACAGATACGCAGTATTTT
d_call: NA; v_call: TRBV7-9; j_call: TRBJ1-2; clone_size: many; cdr3_aa: CASSPGRGYTF; cdr3_nt: TGTGCCAGCAGCCCGGGGAGGGGCTACACCTTC
d_call: NA; v_call: TRBV7-8; j_call: TRBJ2-7; clone_size: once; cdr3_aa: CASSFGGLSLYDQYF; cdr3_nt: TGTGCCAGCAGCTTCGGAGGTCTATCTCTCTACGATCAGTACTTC
d_call: TRBD2; v_call: TRBV7-2; j_call: TRBJ2-3; clone_size: medium-sized; cdr3_aa: CASSFAGDGDTQYF; cdr3_nt: TGTGCCAGCAGCTTTGCGGGGGACGGTGATACGCAGTATTTT
d_call: NA; v_call: TRBV7-9; j_call: TRBJ2-1; clone_size: many; cdr3_aa: CASSHGIAGGHEQFF; cdr3_nt: TGTGCCAGCAGCCACGGGATAGCTGGAGGCCATGAGCAGTTCTTC
d_call: NA; v_call: TRBV6-1; j_call: TRBJ2-2; clone_size: few; cdr3_aa: CASSELAGGPRELFF; cdr3_nt: TGTGCCAGCAGTGAACTAGCTGGGGGGCCCAGGGAGCTGTTTTTT
d_call: TRBD1; v_call: TRBV7-2; j_call: TRBJ1-2; clone_size: medium-sized; cdr3_aa: CASSSPRQGSYGYTF; cdr3_nt: TGTGCCAGCAGCTCCCCGAGACAGGGGTCCTATGGCTACACCTTC